The 20 T cell receptor beta chains below were found in one sample sequenced in a study of blood T cell repertoires in COVID-19. TCRdb's table, derived via immunoSEQ multiplex PCR, lists solely in-frame clones and lacks some. The sample comprises tens of thousands of clones, 82% of which are singletons, and 10% rests with the top ten. Sample: peripheral blood. These receptors all come from a man aged 55 to 70 with acute or convalescent COVID-19.

This clone was seen a single time. V is TRBV4-3 and J is TRBJ2-7; 15 nucleotides match TRBD2. The CDR3 has 20 amino acids. V lost 4 bases to trimming and J lost 4 bases; unmatched junction nucleotides: 17. Germline-derived CDR1 and CDR2 are LGHNA and YSLEER. CDR3 residues: CASSRNLGLAGGPQNYEQYF. For the CDR3, the DNA is TGCGCCAGCAGCCGCAACTTAGGACTAGCGGGGGGGCCCCAAAATTACGAGCAGTACTTC.

The chain has TRBV24-1 and TRBJ2-2; weak D call: TRBD2 (5 bases). The CDR3 contains 16 residues. V was trimmed by 5 bases and J by 1 base, leaving 13 bases between them. Germline CDR1 KGHDR, CDR2 SFDVKD. The DNA of the CDR3 is TGTGCCACCAGTGCCCCCCGGACTCAGAACACCGGGGAGCTGTTTTTT. This encodes CATSAPRTQNTGELFF.

The genes are TRBV4-1 and TRBJ2-7, with D unclear. CDR1 is MGHRA and CDR2 is YSYEKL in the germline V gene. The CDR3 length is 12 residues. V was trimmed by 1 base and J by 4 bases, leaving 5 bases between them. The DNA for the CDR3 is TGCGCCAGCAGCCAAGGGGCTTACGAGCAGTACTTC. It encodes CASSQGAYEQYF.

This chain joins TRBV19 and TRBJ1-2, with a tentative D call TRBD1 (5 bases). The germline gives CDR1 LNHDA, CDR2 SQIVND (reference sequence). The CDR3 has 11 amino acids. Trimming stripped 11 bases from V and 6 bases from J, with 13 bases between. CDR3 sequence: CASYEQDGYTF. CDR3 nucleotides: TGTGCCTCCTACGAACAGGATGGCTACACCTTC.

This clone showed up just once. The chain recombines TRBV18 with TRBJ1-5, with D possibly matching TRBD1 (5 bases). The CDR3 is made up of 14 amino acids. CDR1 is KGHSH and CDR2 is LQKENI in the germline V gene. V dropped 8 bases and J dropped 6 bases, with 17 bases sitting between them. CDR3 residues: CASATSREGQPQHF. The CDR3 DNA is TGTGCCAGCGCAACCAGCAGGGAGGGTCAGCCCCAGCATTTT.

The genes are TRBV12-3 or TRBV12-4 and TRBJ1-3; D gene uncertain. The CDR3 contains 13 residues. V was trimmed by 6 bases and J by 0 bases, leaving 6 bases between them. This CDR3 is CASSPRSGNTIYF. The DNA of the CDR3 is TGTGCCAGCAGCCCTCGCTCTGGAAACACCATATATTTT.

The chain carries TRBV7-2 and TRBJ2-7, with D perhaps matching TRBD1 (6 bases). The CDR3 totals 15 residues. Germline CDR1 SGHTA, CDR2 FQGNSA. V was shortened by 1 base and J by 9 bases, with 19 bases between the two germline ends. DNA for the CDR3: TGTGCCAGCAGCTTAGTCCAGGGGTGGATGGGCGTGCAGTACTTC. Translation: CASSLVQGWMGVQYF. Full variable domain (outside the CDR3, taken from reference TRBV7-2 and TRBJ2-7): GAGVSQSPSNKVTEKGKDVELRCDPISGHTALYWYRQSLGQGLEFLIYFQGNSAPDKSGLPSDRFSAERTGGSVSTLTIQRTQQEDSAVYLCASSLVQGWMGVQYFGPGTRLTVT.

This clone was observed once. CDR3 sequence (DNA): TGTGCCAGCAGTTGGTCCGGGACTAGACATTACGAGCAGTACTTC. This translates into CASSWSGTRHYEQYF. The V gene is TRBV7-9, the J gene TRBJ2-7; 8 bases line up with TRBD2. Germline lookup yields CDR1 SEHNR and CDR2 FQNEAQ (reference sequence). V dropped 6 bases and J dropped 4; count of bases not matched to a gene: 11. CDR3 length equals 15 residues.

The chain couples TRBV28 to TRBJ1-5, with D hard to call. Germline-derived CDR1 and CDR2 are MDHEN and SYDVKM. Trimming pared 6 bases from V and 0 bases from J, leaving 12 bases between. The CDR3 extends over 15 amino acids. CDR3 nucleotide sequence: TGTGCCAGCAGGAATGGTCCAGATAGCAATCAGCCCCAGCATTTT. Translating it yields CASRNGPDSNQPQHF. Looking up the rest from reference TRBV28 and TRBJ1-5 gives the full variable domain: DVKVTQSSRYLVKRTGEKVFLECVQDMDHENMFWYRQDPGLGLRLIYFSYDVKMKEKGDIPEGYSVSREKKERFSLILESASTNQTSMYLCASRNGPDSNQPQHFGDGTRLSIL.

V usage is TRBV2 and J usage is TRBJ2-5, with D unclear. The CDR3 runs to 11 residues. The germline V gene has CDR1 SNHLY and CDR2 FYNNEI. V dropped 6 bases and J dropped 2 bases, with 4 bases sitting between them. The CDR3 DNA is TGTGCCAGCAGACGGCAAGAGACCCAGTACTTC. Translating gives CASRRQETQYF.

This chain joins TRBV11-2 and TRBJ2-7; D is perhaps TRBD2 (6 bases). This CDR3 has 14 residues. Germline V gene sequence: CDR1 SGHAT, CDR2 FQNNGV. The V end lost 3 bases, the J end lost 4 bases, and 13 bases lay between the germline ends. CDR3 sequence: CASSFQPGEYEQYF. CDR3 DNA: TGTGCCAGCAGCTTTCAACCGGGGGAGTACGAGCAGTACTTC.

J is TRBJ2-2 and V is TRBV21-1; TRBD2 reflects the table's D call only, with no check against the DNA. TRBV21-1 constitutes a pseudogene. This CDR3 region has 18 residues. CDR3 residues: CASSKSIFSGRNTGELFF. For the CDR3, the DNA is TGTGCCAGCAGCAAATCAATCTTCAGCGGGAGGAACACCGGGGAGCTGTTTTTT.

The rearrangement joins TRBV6-1 to TRBJ1-6; TRBD1 might be the D (5 bases). CDR3 length: 15 residues. The V gene lost 1 base and the J gene lost 7 bases, with 11 bases spanning the gap. Germline-derived CDR1 and CDR2 are MNHNS and SASEGT. CDR3 bases: TGTGCCAGCAGTGAAGGGGGCAGGTGGAATTCACCCCTCCACTTT. It specifies CASSEGGRWNSPLHF.

V usage is TRBV19 and J usage is TRBJ1-1; TRBD1 agrees at 8 bases. Germline loops: CDR1 LNHDA, CDR2 SQIVND (reference sequence). The CDR3 spans 12 residues. Germline trimming cut 4 bases from V and 9 bases from J; bases unmatched to any gene: 4. The CDR3 nucleotides are TGTGCCAGTAGTAGCCGGGACAGGAAAGCTTTCTTT. It encodes CASSSRDRKAFF. Full variable domain (missing parts from reference TRBV19 and TRBJ1-1): DGGITQSPKYLFRKEGQNVTLSCEQNLNHDAMYWYRQDPGQGLRLIYYSQIVNDFQKGDIAEGYSVSREKKESFPLTVTSAQKNPTAFYLCASSSRDRKAFFGQGTRLTVV.

The chain recombines TRBV7-2 with TRBJ1-2; TRBD1 aligns across 8 bases. Looked up from germline, CDR1 is SGHTA and CDR2 is FQGNSA. CDR3 length equals 14 residues. Trimming cost V 1 base and J 6 bases; bases outside gene matches: 4. This CDR3 is CASSLGTGLDGYTF. Here the CDR3 DNA reads TGTGCCAGCAGCTTAGGGACAGGGCTTGATGGCTACACCTTC.

The chain has TRBV6-2 or TRBV6-3 and TRBJ1-3; D gene uncertain. The CDR3 is 14 amino acids. Between the trimmed V and J ends, which lost 0 bases and 5 bases, there was a span of 8 bases. Germline-derived CDR1 and CDR2 are MNHEY and SVGEGT. CDR3 sequence: CASSYSRQRNTIYF. In nucleotides, the CDR3 is TGTGCCAGCAGTTACTCGAGGCAGAGAAACACCATATATTTT.

The chain couples TRBV18 to TRBJ2-2, with 11 positions matching TRBD1. The CDR3 is 17 residues long. Germline V gene sequence: CDR1 KGHSH, CDR2 LQKENI. J gave up 4 bases and V 4 bases, and 8 bases lay outside the gene matches. The CDR3 DNA reads as TGTGCCAGCTCACGTTCGATCGGGACAGGGGGCACCGGGGAGCTGTTTTTT. It translates to CASSRSIGTGGTGELFF.

V is TRBV12-3 or TRBV12-4 and J is TRBJ2-7; 7 bases agree with TRBD1. Losses at the gene ends were 3 bases for V and 5 bases for J; bases not matched to a gene: 1. The CDR3 length is 12 residues. CDR3 amino acids: CASSLQGDEQYF. The CDR3 DNA reads as TGTGCCAGCAGTTTGCAGGGGGACGAGCAGTACTTC.

V and J are TRBV7-2 and TRBJ2-7; the match to TRBD1 covers 8 bases. V lost 5 bases to trimming and J lost 5 bases; unmatched junction nucleotides: 5. The CDR3 runs to 13 residues. Looked up from germline, CDR1 is SGHTA and CDR2 is FQGNSA. CDR3 bases: TGTGCCAGCAGCCCGGACAGGGTCAACGAGCAGTACTTC. As protein: CASSPDRVNEQYF. The whole variable domain, remainder taken from reference TRBV7-2 and TRBJ2-7, is GAGVSQSPSNKVTEKGKDVELRCDPISGHTALYWYRQSLGQGLEFLIYFQGNSAPDKSGLPSDRFSAERTGGSVSTLTIQRTQQEDSAVYLCASSPDRVNEQYFGPGTRLTVT.

This rearrangement joins TRBV4-3 to TRBJ2-1; TRBD2 matches at 9 bases. The CDR3 has 15 residues. Germline CDR1 is LGHNA and CDR2 is YSLEER. Unmatched junction bases numbered 7, after V lost 1 base and J lost 9 bases. The CDR3 region has the DNA TGCGCCAGCAGCCAAGTTGGCGGGAGGGGGGGTGAGCAGTTCTTC. Translation gives CASSQVGGRGGEQFF.